These 22 T cell receptor beta chains came from one sample sequenced in a study of glioma-infiltrating T cells after dendritic cell vaccination. TCRdb's table, derived via immunoSEQ multiplex PCR, lists solely in-frame clones and lacks some. This sample has 900 to 1,200 clones, with roughly four fifths found just once. Time point: after dendritic cell vaccination, including at tumor progression/relapse. Autologous tumor lysate was loaded overnight onto monocyte-derived dendritic cells grown less than 8 days with IL-4 and GM-CSF. Sequences were derived from tumor tissue, sampled after dendritic cell vaccination. These receptors were collected from a human donor with glioblastoma.

The V call is TRBV2, the J call TRBJ2-3, with D possibly matching TRBD2 (7 bases). The V gene lost 6 bases and the J gene lost 1 base, with 17 bases spanning the gap. CDR1 is SNHLY and CDR2 is FYNNEI in the germline V gene. The CDR3 is 16 amino acids. CDR3 DNA: TGTGCCAGCAGCGAGGGGGGGGCCCACCGCACAGATACGCAGTATTTT. It encodes CASSEGGAHRTDTQYF.

This chain's CDR3 is CASSQGPVMEKLFF. Written as DNA, the CDR3 is TGTGCCAGCAGCCAAGGCCCTGTCATGGAGAAACTGTTTTTT. The chain is built from TRBV4-2 and TRBJ1-4; D gene ambiguous. The germline CDR1 and CDR2 sequences are LGHNA and YNFKEQ. Trimming took 1 base from V and 11 from J, leaving 14 bases between them. The CDR3 has 14 residues.

The chain is built from TRBV6-1 and TRBJ2-5, with TRBD2 matching over 13 bases. CDR3 length: 16 amino acids. The V gene end was trimmed by 1 base and the J gene end by 7 bases; junction bases not matched to a gene: 6. Germline V gene sequence: CDR1 MNHNS, CDR2 SASEGT. Here the CDR3 DNA reads TGTGCCAGCAGTGAAGGGACTAGCGGGGGCATTGGGACCCAGTACTTC. Translation gives CASSEGTSGGIGTQYF.

This clone has a handful of counts. The chain links TRBV19 to TRBJ2-5, with 9 nucleotides matching TRBD1. Gene TRBJ2-7 matches the end of the DNA better, so the J call may be wrong. From germline, CDR1 is LNHDA and CDR2 SQIVND (reference sequence). The CDR3 runs to 17 residues. The CDR3: CASSIEGGQGLRYEQYF. The CDR3 bases are TGTGCCAGTAGTATAGAAGGTGGACAGGGGTTGAGGTACGAGCAGTACTTC.

The gene calls are TRBV4-3 and TRBJ2-3; perhaps TRBD2 as D (6 bases). Between the trimmed V and J ends, which lost 3 bases and 8 bases, there was a span of 15 bases. This CDR3 comprises 14 residues. The germline CDR1 and CDR2 sequences are LGHNA and YSLEER. The chain's CDR3 is CASSHGGAGGTQYF. The CDR3 coding sequence is TGCGCCAGCAGCCACGGCGGGGCCGGAGGTACGCAGTATTTT.

The chain is built from TRBV7-2 and TRBJ2-7; TRBD2 agrees at 8 bases. After removal of 5 bases from V and 6 bases from J, the junction contained 6 bases not matched to a gene. CDR3 length: 13 amino acids. Germline assignment: CDR1 SGHTA and CDR2 FQGNSA. CDR3 protein: CASSPPGGGEQYF. In nucleotides, the CDR3 is TGTGCCAGCAGCCCGCCGGGGGGGGGCGAGCAGTACTTC.

The rearrangement links TRBV14 to TRBJ2-5, with TRBD1 matching 8 bases. Trimming took 4 bases from V and 5 from J; bases not matched to a gene: 9. Germline values: CDR1 SGHDN, CDR2 FVKESK. This CDR3 contains 15 residues. CDR3 loop: CASSRQGKGRETQYF. In nucleotides, the CDR3 is TGTGCCAGCAGCCGACAGGGGAAAGGTCGCGAGACCCAGTACTTC.

The V gene is TRBV5-8, the J gene TRBJ2-1; 8 bases map to TRBD1. Germline CDR1 is SGHTS and CDR2 is YDEGEE. After removal of 2 bases from V and 9 bases from J, the junction contained 7 bases not matched to a gene. There are 14 residues in the CDR3. CDR3 coding DNA: TGTGCCAGCAGCTTTCGGGACAGGCCAGGTGAGCAGTTCTTC. As protein: CASSFRDRPGEQFF.

The V call is TRBV27, the J call TRBJ2-1; 8 nucleotides match TRBD2. Germline CDR1 is MNHEY and CDR2 is SMNVEV (reference sequence). The CDR3 is made up of 16 amino acids. The V and J ends lost 5 bases and 2 bases, in that order; junction bases with no gene match: 8. This CDR3 is CASSETSGSPYNEQFF. The DNA for the CDR3 is TGTGCCAGCAGTGAAACTAGCGGCTCCCCCTACAATGAGCAGTTCTTC.

The J gene is TRBJ1-1, the V gene TRBV28; 9 bases are a match to TRBD1. Per the germline V gene, CDR1 is MDHEN and CDR2 is SYDVKM. Trimming at V came to 3 bases and at J to 12 bases, leaving 17 bases not matched to a gene. The CDR3 sequence is 16 residues long. The CDR3 DNA follows: TGTGCCAGCAGTTTTCGGAGAGGACAGGGGAGTATGGTTACTTTCTTT. Amino acid sequence: CASSFRRGQGSMVTFF.

The rearrangement links TRBV4-3 to TRBJ2-3, with a tentative D call TRBD1 (5 bases). Per the germline V gene, CDR1 is LGHNA and CDR2 is YSLEER. The CDR3 contains 20 residues. V lost 0 bases, J lost 0 bases, and 22 bases lay in between. This CDR3 is CASSQDLAVRGFSSTDTQYF. The CDR3 coding sequence is TGCGCCAGCAGCCAAGATCTGGCGGTTAGGGGATTTTCTAGCACAGATACGCAGTATTTT.

Details on this clone: Other DNA sequences in the same sample also yield this CDR3. The chain uses TRBV7-9 and TRBJ2-6; maybe TRBD1 (5 bases). The ends were cut back, 1 base at V and 5 bases at J, with 9 bases in the middle. This CDR3 region has 15 residues. Per the germline V gene, CDR1 is SEHNR and CDR2 is FQNEAQ (reference sequence). Written as DNA, the CDR3 is TGTGCCAGCAGCTTAGAGGGGTTCTGGGCCAACGTCCTGACTTTC. Its protein is CASSLEGFWANVLTF.

This chain links TRBV25-1 with TRBJ1-4, with D possibly matching TRBD1 (6 bases). CDR1 and CDR2 (germline): MGHDK, SYGVNS. V lost 3 bases to trimming and J lost 7 bases, with 15 bases between them. The CDR3 is 15 amino acids. The CDR3 reads CASSEPGQRIEKLFF. Written as DNA, the CDR3 is TGTGCCAGCAGTGAGCCCGGACAGCGAATTGAAAAACTGTTTTTT. Based on the CDR3 plus reference TRBV25-1 and TRBJ1-4, the full variable domain is EADIYQTPRYLVIGTGKKITLECSQTMGHDKMYWYQQDPGMELHLIHYSYGVNSTEKGDLSSESTVSRIRTEHFPLTLESARPSHTSQYLCASSEPGQRIEKLFFGSGTQLSVL.

V usage is TRBV9 and J usage is TRBJ2-2; D is perhaps TRBD1 (6 bases). Germline V lookup: CDR1 SGDLS, CDR2 YYNGEE. V lost 4 bases to trimming and J lost 0 bases, with 10 bases between them. This CDR3 region has 15 residues. The CDR3 sequence: CASSQGTTNTGELFF. The CDR3 nucleotides read TGTGCCAGCAGCCAAGGGACAACGAACACCGGGGAGCTGTTTTTT.

This chain's CDR3 is CASSPSGALDEKLFF. The CDR3 DNA follows: TGCGCCAGCAGCCCCAGCGGGGCTCTGGATGAAAAACTGTTTTTT. The V call is TRBV5-1, the J call TRBJ1-4; the D gene is possibly TRBD1 (5 bases). Germline assignment: CDR1 SGHRS and CDR2 YFSETQ. Trimming pared 4 bases from V and 6 bases from J, leaving 16 bases between. The length of the CDR3 is 15 residues.

V and J are TRBV15 and TRBJ2-7, with D possibly matching TRBD1 (6 bases). Germline CDR1 reads LNHNV; CDR2 reads YYDKDF (reference sequence). Trimming removed 0 bases at V and 5 bases at J, with 20 bases between. The CDR3 extends over 17 amino acids. The CDR3 nucleotides are TGTGCCACCAGCAGAGATCTTTGGTCAGGGGACACCCACGAGCAGTACTTC. Translation gives CATSRDLWSGDTHEQYF.

The chain combines TRBV28 with TRBJ1-2; no definite D call. Germline V lookup: CDR1 MDHEN, CDR2 SYDVKM. The CDR3 covers 13 residues. The V end lost 7 bases, the J end lost 6 bases, and 15 bases lay between the germline ends. CDR3: CASKEGGRDGYTF. The CDR3 DNA sequence: TGTGCCAGCAAGGAGGGTGGGCGCGATGGCTACACCTTC.

The V and J genes are TRBV5-1 and TRBJ2-1; TRBD1 aligns across 10 bases. With V trimmed by 7 bases and J by 8 bases, 15 bases remained unmatched. The CDR3 loop spans 16 amino acids. The germline V gene encodes CDR1 SGHRS and CDR2 YFSETQ. DNA for the CDR3: TGCGCCAGCCTTGAATTACCGGGACAGGGGATCTATGAGCAGTTCTTC. Protein sequence: CASLELPGQGIYEQFF.

This clone was seen a handful of times. V usage is TRBV30 and J usage is TRBJ2-3, with TRBD2 matching over 11 bases. CDR1 GTSNPN and CDR2 SVGIG come from the germline V gene (reference sequence). The ends lost 6 bases at V and 6 bases at J; junction bases unmatched: 11. This CDR3 is 15 amino acids long. Written as DNA, the CDR3 is TGTGCCTGCCAGAATAGCGGGGGGGCATTGGATACGCAGTATTTT. It translates to CACQNSGGALDTQYF.

The genes are TRBV11-3 and TRBJ2-5; D ambiguous. Germline-derived CDR1 and CDR2 are SGHNT and YENEEA. The CDR3 has 15 residues. V lost 1 base and J lost 4, with 13 bases in between. CDR3 region: CASSLASVRGETQYF. The CDR3 DNA sequence: TGTGCCAGCAGCTTAGCAAGTGTTCGAGGAGAGACCCAGTACTTC.

V usage is TRBV28 and J usage is TRBJ1-4; no firm D call. The CDR3 sequence is 14 residues long. Per the germline V gene, CDR1 is MDHEN and CDR2 is SYDVKM. The V end was cut by 3 bases, the J end by 4 bases, with 9 bases between. The CDR3 nucleotides are TGTGCCAGCAGTTTTCGAGGCGTTAATGAAAAACTGTTTTTT. Amino acid sequence: CASSFRGVNEKLFF.

V is TRBV7-2 and J is TRBJ2-3; TRBD1 is a possible D gene (6 bases). CDR3 size: 16 residues. Deletions cut 4 bases from V and 0 bases from J, with 14 bases between. Germline assignment: CDR1 SGHTA and CDR2 FQGNSA. As DNA, the CDR3 is TGTGCCAGCAGCTACACAGGGACGGGAAGCACAGATACGCAGTATTTT. This sequence encodes CASSYTGTGSTDTQYF.